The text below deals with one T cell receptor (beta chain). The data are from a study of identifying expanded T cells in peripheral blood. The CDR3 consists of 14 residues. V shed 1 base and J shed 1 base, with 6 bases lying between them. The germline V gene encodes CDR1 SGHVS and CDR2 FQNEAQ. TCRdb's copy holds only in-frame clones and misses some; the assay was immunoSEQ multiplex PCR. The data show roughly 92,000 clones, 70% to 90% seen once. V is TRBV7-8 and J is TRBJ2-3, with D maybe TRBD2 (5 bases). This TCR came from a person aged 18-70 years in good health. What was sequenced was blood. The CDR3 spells CASSLVGGTDTQYF. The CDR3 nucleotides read TGTGCCAGCAGCTTAGTCGGGGGCACAGATACGCAGTATTTT.